This note documents a single T cell receptor (beta chain) sequence. The antigen remains undetermined. This sample stems from a study of T cells in Graves' hyperthyroidism and ophthalmopathy. Template material for amplifying TCR beta CDR3 regions consisted of RNA transcripts. The HTBI set primed first-round TCR CDR3 RT-PCR. From the multiplex PCR reads, TCRdb called clonotypes with MiXCR, one entry per CDR3 protein. The sample has roughly 550,000 distinct CDR3 sequences; about 16% are singletons. Study-level findings and limits: Within blood appeared most thyroid clonotypes that had expanded above 0.001.

The CDR3 is 15 amino acids. Germline values: CDR1 MGHRA, CDR2 YSYEKL. The ends lost 3 bases at V and 6 bases at J; junction bases unmatched: 7. The sample taken for sequencing was blood. The chain combines TRBV4-1 with TRBJ2-7, with TRBD1 matching over 11 bases. The sequence was obtained from a woman younger than 45 with Graves' ophthalmopathy. The CDR3 loop is CASSQRTGGDSEQYF. In DNA form, the CDR3 reads TGCGCCAGCAGCCAGAGGACAGGGGGCGACTCCGAGCAGTACTTC.